This TCR beta chain originates from a study of HIV-infected children after antiretroviral therapy interruption. The overall study: Most participating children were previously exposed to EBV and CMV. Weeks 0, 48 and 150 were sampled under continuous treatment.

This CDR3 region has 15 residues. Trimming removed 5 bases at V and 5 bases at J, with 16 bases between. From germline, CDR1 is MNHEY and CDR2 SMNVEV (reference sequence). A 3' RACE protocol on RNA, with unique molecular identifiers, produced the TCR library. TCRdb processed the 3' RACE reads anew with MiXCR; each CDR3 protein has one entry. The sample lists about 89,000 distinct CDR3 sequences, 6% to 8.5% seen once, with roughly 1.1% in the top ten. Study findings and constraints: Naive CD4+ CDR3 sharing between time points fell after interruption began.

As for treatment: PENTA 11 planned treatment interruption arm or continuous ART arm. At least 5 million viable PBMCs were required per cryopreserved sample. In the case of this clonotype: Its antigen is not identified. It may be a read error: a sequence one base away is much more abundant.

This chain connects TRBV27 to TRBJ2-1; TRBD1 or TRBD2 may be the D gene (5 bases each). Sequenced material: CD45RA+ CD4+ T cells from PBMCs, pooled from several time points, taken from a donor given antiretroviral therapy, either interrupted or continuous. Subset: naive CD4+ CD45RA+ CD45RO- T cells. This sequence was found in a pool of human donors with HIV. CDR3 coding DNA: TGTGCCAGCAGTCACACCGGGGCCCTAAACAATGAGCAGTTCTTC. The encoded protein is CASSHTGALNNEQFF.